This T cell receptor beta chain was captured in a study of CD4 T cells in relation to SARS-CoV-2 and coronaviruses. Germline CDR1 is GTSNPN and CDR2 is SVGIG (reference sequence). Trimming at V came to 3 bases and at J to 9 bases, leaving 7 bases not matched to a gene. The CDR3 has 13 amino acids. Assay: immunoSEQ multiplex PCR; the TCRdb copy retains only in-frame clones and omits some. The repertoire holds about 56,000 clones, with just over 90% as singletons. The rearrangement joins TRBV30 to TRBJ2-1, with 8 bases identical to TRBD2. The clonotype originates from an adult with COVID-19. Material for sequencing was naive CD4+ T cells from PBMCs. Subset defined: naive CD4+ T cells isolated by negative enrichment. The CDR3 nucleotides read TGTGCCTGGAGCGGGCTAGCGGGTGTTGAGCAGTTCTTC. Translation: CAWSGLAGVEQFF.